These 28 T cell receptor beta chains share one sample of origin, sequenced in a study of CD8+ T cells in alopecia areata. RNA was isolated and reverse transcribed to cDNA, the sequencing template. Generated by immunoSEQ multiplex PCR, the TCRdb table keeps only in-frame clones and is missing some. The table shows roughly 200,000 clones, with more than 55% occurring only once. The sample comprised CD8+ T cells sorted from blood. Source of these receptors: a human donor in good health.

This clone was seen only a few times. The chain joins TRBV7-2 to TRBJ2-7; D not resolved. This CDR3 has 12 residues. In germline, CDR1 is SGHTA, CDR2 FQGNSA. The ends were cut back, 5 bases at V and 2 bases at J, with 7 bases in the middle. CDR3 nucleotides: TGTGCCAGCAGCCTCGCTGCCTACGAGCAGTACTTC. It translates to CASSLAAYEQYF. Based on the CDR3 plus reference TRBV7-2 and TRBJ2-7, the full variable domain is GAGVSQSPSNKVTEKGKDVELRCDPISGHTALYWYRQSLGQGLEFLIYFQGNSAPDKSGLPSDRFSAERTGGSVSTLTIQRTQQEDSAVYLCASSLAAYEQYFGPGTRLTVT.

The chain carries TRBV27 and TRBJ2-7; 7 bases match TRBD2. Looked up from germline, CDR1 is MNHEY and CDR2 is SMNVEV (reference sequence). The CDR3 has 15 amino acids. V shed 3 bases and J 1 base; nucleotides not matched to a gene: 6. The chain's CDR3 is CASSFRSSGSYEQYF. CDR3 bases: TGTGCCAGCAGTTTTAGGTCTAGCGGATCCTACGAGCAGTACTTC.

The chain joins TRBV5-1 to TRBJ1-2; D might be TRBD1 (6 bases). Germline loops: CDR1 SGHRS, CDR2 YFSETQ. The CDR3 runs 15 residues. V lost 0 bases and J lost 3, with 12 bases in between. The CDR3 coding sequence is TGCGCCAGCAGCTTGGGGACAGTGGACGACTATGGCTACACCTTC. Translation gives CASSLGTVDDYGYTF.

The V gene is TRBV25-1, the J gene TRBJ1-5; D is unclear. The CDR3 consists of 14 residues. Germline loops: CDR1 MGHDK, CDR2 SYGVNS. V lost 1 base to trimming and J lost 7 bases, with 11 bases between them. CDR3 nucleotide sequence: TGTGCCAGCAGTGAATCTCGATTCGGCCAGCCCCAGCATTTT. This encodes CASSESRFGQPQHF. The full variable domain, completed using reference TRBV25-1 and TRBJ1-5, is EADIYQTPRYLVIGTGKKITLECSQTMGHDKMYWYQQDPGMELHLIHYSYGVNSTEKGDLSSESTVSRIRTEHFPLTLESARPSHTSQYLCASSESRFGQPQHFGDGTRLSIL.

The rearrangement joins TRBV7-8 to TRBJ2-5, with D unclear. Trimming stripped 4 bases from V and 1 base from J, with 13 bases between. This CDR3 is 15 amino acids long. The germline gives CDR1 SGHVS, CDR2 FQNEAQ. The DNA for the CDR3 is TGTGCCAGCAGCTCCTATGTGTCGCCCCAAGAGACCCAGTACTTC. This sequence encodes CASSSYVSPQETQYF.

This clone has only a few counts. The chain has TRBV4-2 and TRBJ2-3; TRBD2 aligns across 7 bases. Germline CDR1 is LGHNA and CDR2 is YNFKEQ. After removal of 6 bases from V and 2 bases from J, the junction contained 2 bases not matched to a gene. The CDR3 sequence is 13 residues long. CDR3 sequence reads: CASRAGVTDTQYF. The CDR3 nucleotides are TGTGCCAGCAGGGCGGGGGTCACAGATACGCAGTATTTT.

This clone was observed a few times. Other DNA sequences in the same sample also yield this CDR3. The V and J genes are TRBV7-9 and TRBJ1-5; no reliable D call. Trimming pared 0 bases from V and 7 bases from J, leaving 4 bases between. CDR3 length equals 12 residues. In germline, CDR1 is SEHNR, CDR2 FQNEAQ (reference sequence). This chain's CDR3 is CASSLATQPQHF. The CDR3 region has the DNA TGTGCCAGCAGCTTAGCGACCCAGCCCCAGCATTTT.

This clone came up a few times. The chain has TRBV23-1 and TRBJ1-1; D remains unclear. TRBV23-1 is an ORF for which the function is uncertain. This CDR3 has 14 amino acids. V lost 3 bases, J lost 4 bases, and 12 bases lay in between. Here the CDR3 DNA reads TGCGCCAGCAGTCACGTGGAGTTTACCACTGAAGCTTTCTTT. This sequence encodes CASSHVEFTTEAFF.

CDR3 residues: CASTIGWHEQFF. CDR3 DNA: TGTGCCAGCACCATAGGCTGGCATGAGCAGTTCTTC. The V and J genes are TRBV7-9 and TRBJ2-1; the D is unclear. CDR1 is SEHNR and CDR2 is FQNEAQ in the germline V gene (reference sequence). V was pared by 7 bases and J by 8 bases, with 12 bases between. The CDR3 has 12 amino acids.

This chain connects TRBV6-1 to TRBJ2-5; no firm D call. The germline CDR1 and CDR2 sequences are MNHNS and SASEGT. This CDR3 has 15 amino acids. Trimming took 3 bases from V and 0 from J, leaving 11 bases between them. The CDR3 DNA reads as TGTGCCAGCAGTGATAGGAGATGGTACCAAGAGACCCAGTACTTC. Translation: CASSDRRWYQETQYF.

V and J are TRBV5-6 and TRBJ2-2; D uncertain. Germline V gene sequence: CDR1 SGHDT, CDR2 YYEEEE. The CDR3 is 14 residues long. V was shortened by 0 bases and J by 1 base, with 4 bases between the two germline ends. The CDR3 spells CASSLGGNTGELFF. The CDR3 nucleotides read TGTGCCAGCAGCTTGGGAGGGAACACCGGGGAGCTGTTTTTT.

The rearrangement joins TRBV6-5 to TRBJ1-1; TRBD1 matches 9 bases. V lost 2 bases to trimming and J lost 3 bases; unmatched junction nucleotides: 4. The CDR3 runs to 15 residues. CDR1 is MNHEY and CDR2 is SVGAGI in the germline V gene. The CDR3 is CASSYGNRGHTEAFF. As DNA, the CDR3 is TGTGCCAGCAGTTACGGAAACAGGGGGCACACTGAAGCTTTCTTT.

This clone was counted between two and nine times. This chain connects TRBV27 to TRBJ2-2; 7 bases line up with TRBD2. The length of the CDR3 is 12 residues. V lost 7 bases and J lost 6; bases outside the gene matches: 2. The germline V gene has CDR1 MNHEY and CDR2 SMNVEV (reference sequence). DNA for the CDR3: TGTGCCAGCATCGGACTAGCCGGGGAGCTGTTTTTT. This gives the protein CASIGLAGELFF.

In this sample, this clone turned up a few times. The CDR3 here is CASSSQTQGRGYTF. In DNA, the CDR3 is TGTGCCAGCAGCTCCCAAACCCAGGGGCGAGGCTACACCTTC. The chain joins TRBV7-9 to TRBJ1-2, with D perhaps matching TRBD1 (6 bases). The CDR3 has 14 amino acids. Germline assignment: CDR1 SEHNR and CDR2 FQNEAQ (reference sequence). Trimming took 4 bases from V and 8 from J, leaving 17 bases between them. The variable domain in full, with the rest retrieved from reference TRBV7-9 and TRBJ1-2, is DTGVSQNPRHKITKRGQNVTFRCDPISEHNRLYWYRQTLGQGPEFLTYFQNEAQLEKSRLLSDRFSAERPKGSFSTLEIQRTEQGDSAMYLCASSSQTQGRGYTFGSGTRLTVV.

The CDR3 sequence: CASSKATREAEQYF. In nucleotides, the CDR3 is TGTGCCAGCAGCAAAGCGACCAGGGAGGCCGAGCAGTACTTC. The chain links TRBV21-1 to TRBJ2-7; the DNA was not used to check the table's D call, TRBD2. TRBV21-1 is described as a pseudogene. The CDR3 sequence is 14 residues long.

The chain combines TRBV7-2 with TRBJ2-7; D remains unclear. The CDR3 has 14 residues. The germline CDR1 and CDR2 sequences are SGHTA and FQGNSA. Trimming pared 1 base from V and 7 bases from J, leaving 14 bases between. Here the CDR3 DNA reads TGTGCCAGCAGCTTAGGGTCCTTCATCGGAGAGCAGTACTTC. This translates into CASSLGSFIGEQYF.

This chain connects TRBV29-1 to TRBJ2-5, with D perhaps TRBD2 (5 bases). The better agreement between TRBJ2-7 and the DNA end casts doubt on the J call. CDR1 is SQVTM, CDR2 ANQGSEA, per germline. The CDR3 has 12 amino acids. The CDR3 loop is CSVESRDYEQYF. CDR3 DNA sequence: TGCAGCGTTGAGTCCCGGGATTACGAGCAGTACTTC.

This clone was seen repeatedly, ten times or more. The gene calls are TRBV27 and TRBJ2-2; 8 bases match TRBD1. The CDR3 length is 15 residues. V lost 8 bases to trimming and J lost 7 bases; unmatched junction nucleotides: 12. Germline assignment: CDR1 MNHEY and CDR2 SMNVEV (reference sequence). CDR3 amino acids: CASRSLDREVGELFF. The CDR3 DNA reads TGTGCCAGCCGTTCCTTGGACAGGGAGGTCGGGGAGCTGTTTTTT.

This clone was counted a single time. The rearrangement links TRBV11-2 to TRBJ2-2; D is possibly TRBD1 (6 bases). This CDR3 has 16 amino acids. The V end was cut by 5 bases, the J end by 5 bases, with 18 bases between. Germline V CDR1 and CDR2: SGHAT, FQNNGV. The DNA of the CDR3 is TGTGCCAGCAGCCCCGGGACCTCGCAGGGGACCGGGGAGCTGTTTTTT. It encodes CASSPGTSQGTGELFF.

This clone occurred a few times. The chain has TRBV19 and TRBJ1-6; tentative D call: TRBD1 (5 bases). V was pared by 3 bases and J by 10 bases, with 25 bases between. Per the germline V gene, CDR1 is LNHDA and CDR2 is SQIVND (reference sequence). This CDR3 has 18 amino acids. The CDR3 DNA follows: TGTGCCAGTAGTATGGGCGTCGGGCAGGGAGGATTAGGATCACCCCTCCACTTT. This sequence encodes CASSMGVGQGGLGSPLHF.

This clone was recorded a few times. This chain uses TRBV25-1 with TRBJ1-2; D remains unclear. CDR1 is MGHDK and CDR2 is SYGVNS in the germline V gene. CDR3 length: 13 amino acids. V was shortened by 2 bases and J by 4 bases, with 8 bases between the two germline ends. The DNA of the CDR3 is TGTGCCAGCAGTGAAAGTGTCGGCTATGGCTACACCTTC. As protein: CASSESVGYGYTF.

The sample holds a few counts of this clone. This CDR3 reads CASEEEGDTEAFF. In DNA form, the CDR3 reads TGTGCCAGCGAGGAGGAGGGGGACACTGAAGCTTTCTTT. The chain employs TRBV2 and TRBJ1-1; D may be TRBD1 (6 bases). The CDR3 spans 13 residues. V shed 8 bases and J shed 3 bases, with 13 bases lying between them. In germline, CDR1 is SNHLY, CDR2 FYNNEI.

For the CDR3, the DNA is TGTGCCAGCAGCCTTCGGACCGGTTACGAGCAGTACTTC. This sequence encodes CASSLRTGYEQYF. The chain has TRBV7-9 and TRBJ2-7; no clear D gene. V lost 5 bases and J lost 4, with 12 bases in between. Germline V gives CDR1 SEHNR, CDR2 FQNEAQ (reference sequence). This CDR3 spans 13 amino acids.

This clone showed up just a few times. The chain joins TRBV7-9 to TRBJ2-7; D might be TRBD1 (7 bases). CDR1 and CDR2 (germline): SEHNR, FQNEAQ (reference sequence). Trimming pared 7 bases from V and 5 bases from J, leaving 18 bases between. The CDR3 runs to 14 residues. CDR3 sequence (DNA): TGTGCCAGCAAGACGGAGGGACAGTCCAACGAGCAGTACTTC. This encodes CASKTEGQSNEQYF.

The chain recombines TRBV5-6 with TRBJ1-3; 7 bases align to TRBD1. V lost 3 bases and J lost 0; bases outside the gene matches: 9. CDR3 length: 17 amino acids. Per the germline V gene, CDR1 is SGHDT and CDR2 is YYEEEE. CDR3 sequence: CASSSEDRPYSGNTIYF. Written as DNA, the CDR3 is TGTGCCAGCAGCTCAGAGGACAGGCCTTACTCTGGAAACACCATATATTTT.

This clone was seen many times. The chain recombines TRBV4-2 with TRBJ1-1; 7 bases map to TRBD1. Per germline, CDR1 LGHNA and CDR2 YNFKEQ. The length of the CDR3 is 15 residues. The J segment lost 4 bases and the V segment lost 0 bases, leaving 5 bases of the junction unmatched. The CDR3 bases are TGTGCCAGCAGCCAAGAGGAGGGGGCGAGCACTGAAGCTTTCTTT. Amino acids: CASSQEEGASTEAFF.

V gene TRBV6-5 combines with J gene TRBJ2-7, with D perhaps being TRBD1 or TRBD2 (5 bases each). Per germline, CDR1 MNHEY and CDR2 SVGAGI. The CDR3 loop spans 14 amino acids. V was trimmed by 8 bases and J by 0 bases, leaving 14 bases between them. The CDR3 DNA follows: TGTGCCAGCTCCCCGGGACCTAGCTCCTACGAGCAGTACTTC. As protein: CASSPGPSSYEQYF.

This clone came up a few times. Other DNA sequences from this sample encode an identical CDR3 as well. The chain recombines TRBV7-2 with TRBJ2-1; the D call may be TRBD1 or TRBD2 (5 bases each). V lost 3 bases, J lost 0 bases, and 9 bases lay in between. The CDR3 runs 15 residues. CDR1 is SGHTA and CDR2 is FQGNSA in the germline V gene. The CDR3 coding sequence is TGTGCCAGCAGCTTGGGACCCAGCTCCTACAATGAGCAGTTCTTC. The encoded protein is CASSLGPSSYNEQFF.